The T cell receptor (beta chain) under discussion was sequenced for a study of brain T cells in children with intractable seizures. The V end was cut by 8 bases, the J end by 3 bases, with 20 bases between. The CDR3 length is 16 residues. CDR1 is MDHEN and CDR2 is SYDVKM in the germline V gene. Profiling relied on immunoSEQ multiplex PCR, and the TCRdb table lists in-frame clones only, not all of them. Of under 150,000 clones in the sample, approximately 94% were seen once. The sample here was peripheral blood, taken at surgery. The chain combines TRBV28 with TRBJ2-1; D unclear. This sequence originates from a boy under two years old with hemimegalencephaly and intractable seizures. The chain's CDR3 is CASAASGELSYNEQFF. CDR3 bases: TGTGCCAGCGCAGCCTCGGGTGAGCTTAGCTACAATGAGCAGTTCTTC.